This entry lists 30 T cell receptor beta chains sequenced from one sample in a study of blood T cell repertoires in COVID-19. Generated by immunoSEQ multiplex PCR, the TCRdb table keeps only in-frame clones and is missing some. The sample has more than 85,000 clones; 85% to 90% are singletons. Sequencing was performed on peripheral blood. The receptor source for this set is a human donor in a cohort sampled during active COVID-19.

The chain recombines TRBV10-3 with TRBJ1-3, with D uncertain. V shed 5 bases and J shed 0 bases, with 14 bases lying between them. The CDR3 runs 16 residues. The V gene's germline CDR1 is ENHRY and CDR2 SYGVKD. The CDR3 is CAISFGGQASGNTIYF. The DNA of the CDR3 is TGTGCCATCAGTTTTGGTGGTCAGGCCTCTGGAAACACCATATATTTT.

The genes are TRBV19 and TRBJ1-2; D may be TRBD1 (5 bases). This CDR3 comprises 15 residues. Germline CDR1 LNHDA, CDR2 SQIVND (reference sequence). V lost 7 bases, J lost 6 bases, and 21 bases lay in between. CDR3 in DNA: TGTGCCAGTACCTTCTCAGGGCCCCTACTACATGGCTACACCTTC. Its translation: CASTFSGPLLHGYTF.

This rearrangement joins TRBV28 to TRBJ1-1, with D possibly matching TRBD1 (5 bases). The CDR3 covers 11 residues. The V gene lost 3 bases and the J gene lost 10 bases, with 9 bases spanning the gap. Germline assignment: CDR1 MDHEN and CDR2 SYDVKM. For the CDR3, the DNA is TGTGCCAGCAGTTTCAAGGGGTCAGCTTTCTTT. It is translated as CASSFKGSAFF.

This clone was detected once. The chain employs TRBV5-1 and TRBJ2-5; 10 nucleotides match TRBD2. Germline loops: CDR1 SGHRS, CDR2 YFSETQ. The CDR3 has 15 residues. The V segment lost 4 bases and the J segment 5 bases; nucleotides outside the gene matches: 8. CDR3 amino acids: CASSQAGGAMETQYF. The DNA for the CDR3 is TGCGCCAGCAGCCAAGCGGGAGGGGCGATGGAGACCCAGTACTTC.

The chain couples TRBV6-5 to TRBJ1-6; 9 bases are shared with TRBD1. The V gene's germline CDR1 is MNHEY and CDR2 SVGAGI. The V and J ends lost 2 bases and 7 bases, in that order; junction bases with no gene match: 6. The length of the CDR3 is 16 residues. The CDR3 bases are TGTGCCAGCAGTTACCCACCGGGACAGGGAAATTCACCCCTCCACTTT. It translates to CASSYPPGQGNSPLHF.

The table lists this clone with a few counts. The chain has TRBV7-9 and TRBJ2-2; no clear D. Trimming pared 1 base from V and 3 bases from J, leaving 9 bases between. CDR1 is SEHNR, CDR2 FQNEAQ, per germline (reference sequence). This CDR3 comprises 15 residues. CDR3 amino acids: CASSLGAVYTGELFF. CDR3 DNA: TGTGCCAGCAGCTTAGGTGCAGTCTACACCGGGGAGCTGTTTTTT.

The genes are TRBV28 and TRBJ2-2; no clear D. The CDR3 sequence is 15 residues long. V lost 3 bases and J lost 0, with 8 bases in between. Germline values: CDR1 MDHEN, CDR2 SYDVKM. The CDR3 nucleotides are TGTGCCAGCAGTTTGCACAGAACGAACACCGGGGAGCTGTTTTTT. Residues: CASSLHRTNTGELFF.

The chain uses TRBV7-2 and TRBJ2-3, with 7 bases lining up with TRBD1. J was trimmed by 6 bases and V by 8 bases; bases with no gene match: 11. CDR3 length: 14 amino acids. Germline-derived CDR1 and CDR2 are SGHTA and FQGNSA. The CDR3 protein is CASAQGVPGDTQYF. The CDR3, as DNA: TGTGCCAGCGCCCAGGGGGTACCGGGTGATACGCAGTATTTT.

This sequence joins TRBV7-2 and TRBJ2-3, with 10 bases lining up with TRBD2. Germline lookup yields CDR1 SGHTA and CDR2 FQGNSA. J lost 4 bases, V lost 6 bases, and 4 bases had no gene match. The CDR3 runs 14 residues. CDR3 region: CASSWSGGADTQYF. CDR3 nucleotide sequence: TGTGCCAGCAGTTGGAGCGGGGGGGCAGATACGCAGTATTTT.

The V call is TRBV7-9, the J call TRBJ2-1, with 7 bases aligning to TRBD2. This CDR3 is 17 amino acids long. The ends lost 2 bases at V and 2 bases at J; junction bases unmatched: 9. The V gene's germline CDR1 is SEHNR and CDR2 FQNEAQ (reference sequence). CDR3 coding DNA: TGTGCCAGCAGCTTATCGGGGAGGGAGTGGCCCTACAATGAGCAGTTCTTC. It is translated as CASSLSGREWPYNEQFF.

The rearrangement uses TRBV28 and TRBJ2-5, with 9 bases matching TRBD1. The CDR3 is 20 amino acids. V gave up 5 bases and J gave up 5 bases; unmatched junction bases: 24. Germline CDR1 MDHEN, CDR2 SYDVKM. CDR3 region: CASSALAFLKRQGDAETQYF. CDR3 nucleotides: TGTGCCAGCAGTGCTCTCGCTTTTCTAAAAAGACAGGGGGATGCGGAGACCCAGTACTTC.

The chain uses TRBV10-2 and TRBJ1-5; tentative D call: TRBD1 (6 bases). With 8 bases removed from V and 0 bases from J, the gap between germline ends came to 11 bases. The CDR3 is 14 amino acids. Germline CDR1 WSHSY, CDR2 SAAADI. The CDR3 reads CASGRTDSNQPQHF. The CDR3, as DNA: TGCGCCAGCGGCAGGACAGATAGCAATCAGCCCCAGCATTTT.

This chain links TRBV14 with TRBJ2-4, with D tentatively TRBD2 (6 bases). Germline loops: CDR1 SGHDN, CDR2 FVKESK. The CDR3 loop spans 19 amino acids. V was cut by 0 bases and J by 0 bases, with 18 bases left in between. In nucleotides, the CDR3 is TGTGCCAGCAGCCAAGATATTGCCCTTCAGGGACTAGCCAAAAACATTCAGTACTTC. This translates into CASSQDIALQGLAKNIQYF.

V gene TRBV15 combines with J gene TRBJ1-3; possible D gene TRBD1, 5 bases. CDR3 length equals 15 residues. With 5 bases removed from V and 0 bases from J, the gap between germline ends came to 11 bases. Germline assignment: CDR1 LNHNV and CDR2 YYDKDF (reference sequence). CDR3 loop: CATSAGPRSGNTIYF. CDR3 DNA sequence: TGTGCCACCAGCGCGGGACCGCGCTCTGGAAACACCATATATTTT. Filled out from reference TRBV15 and TRBJ1-3, the complete variable domain reads DAMVIQNPRYQVTQFGKPVTLSCSQTLNHNVMYWYQQKSSQAPKLLFHYYDKDFNNEADTPDNFQSRRPNTSFCFLDIRSPGLGDTAMYLCATSAGPRSGNTIYFGEGSWLTVV.

This clone turned up a few times. The chain has TRBV4-1 and TRBJ1-2; D perhaps matches TRBD1 (6 bases). This CDR3 contains 15 residues. Germline CDR1 is MGHRA and CDR2 is YSYEKL. Trimming cost V 2 bases and J 4 bases, with 14 bases left between them. Here the CDR3 DNA reads TGCGCCAGCAGCCAAACGACAGGAGTCGGCTATGGCTACACCTTC. It encodes CASSQTTGVGYGYTF.

V is TRBV6-6 and J is TRBJ1-3; D is ambiguous. CDR3 length: 14 residues. Germline CDR1 reads MNHNY; CDR2 reads SVGAGI (reference sequence). V shed 10 bases and J shed 0 bases, with 13 bases lying between them. The CDR3 DNA is TGTGCCACCCAGTCACCAAACTCTGGAAACACCATATATTTT. Encoded protein: CATQSPNSGNTIYF.

The genes are TRBV14 and TRBJ2-7, with D possibly TRBD2 on 6 matching bases. V was trimmed by 4 bases and J by 6 bases, leaving 13 bases between them. Germline values: CDR1 SGHDN, CDR2 FVKESK. The CDR3 has 13 amino acids. CDR3 protein: CASSPSAGPEQYF. The DNA of the CDR3 is TGTGCCAGCAGCCCGTCGGCGGGACCCGAGCAGTACTTC.

There are a few counts of this clone. The chain uses TRBV7-8 and TRBJ2-1; 9 bases agree with TRBD2. This CDR3 contains 15 residues. V was clipped by 5 bases and J by 7 bases; unmatched bases: 9. Germline V lookup: CDR1 SGHVS, CDR2 FQNEAQ. This CDR3 reads CASSPIGLARNEQFF. The CDR3 DNA reads TGTGCCAGCAGCCCCATCGGACTAGCGAGGAATGAGCAGTTCTTC.

The CDR3 DNA reads as TGTGCCAGCAGCGTACGGGGGGGAACAGATACGCAGTATTTT. Its translation is CASSVRGGTDTQYF. The chain carries TRBV7-2 and TRBJ2-3; 8 bases are a match to TRBD2. The CDR3 has 14 residues. After removal of 5 bases from V and 3 bases from J, the junction contained 4 bases not matched to a gene. CDR1 and CDR2 (germline): SGHTA, FQGNSA.

This sequence joins TRBV4-2 and TRBJ2-1, with 10 bases aligning to TRBD2. Germline V gene data show CDR1 as LGHNA and CDR2 as YNFKEQ. The CDR3 is made up of 16 amino acids. The V gene end was trimmed by 1 base and the J gene end by 9 bases; junction bases not matched to a gene: 9. CDR3 DNA: TGTGCCAGCAGCCAAGGAGCGGGAGGGCCGTTTAGTGAGCAGTTCTTC. Amino acids: CASSQGAGGPFSEQFF.

This clone appeared a few times. V is TRBV19 and J is TRBJ2-2; the match to TRBD2 covers 11 bases. Per the germline V gene, CDR1 is LNHDA and CDR2 is SQIVND (reference sequence). V shed 4 bases, J shed 7 bases, and the junction held 8 bases outside the gene matches. The CDR3 is made up of 16 amino acids. CDR3 bases: TGTGCCAGTAGTACCCTAGCGGGAGGAGGAGGCGGGGAGCTGTTTTTT. It specifies CASSTLAGGGGGELFF. Variable domain in full (rest from reference TRBV19 and TRBJ2-2): DGGITQSPKYLFRKEGQNVTLSCEQNLNHDAMYWYRQDPGQGLRLIYYSQIVNDFQKGDIAEGYSVSREKKESFPLTVTSAQKNPTAFYLCASSTLAGGGGGELFFGEGSRLTVL.

The chain joins TRBV11-2 to TRBJ2-5; D remains unclear. Germline V lookup: CDR1 SGHAT, CDR2 FQNNGV. The CDR3 is 11 amino acids. Trimming stripped 7 bases from V and 5 bases from J, with 8 bases between. CDR3 coding DNA: TGTGCCAGCACCCAAGCGGAGACCCAGTACTTC. Amino acid sequence: CASTQAETQYF.

The chain employs TRBV7-9 and TRBJ1-5; maybe TRBD1 (6 bases). CDR1 is SEHNR, CDR2 FQNEAQ, per germline (reference sequence). CDR3 length: 18 residues. V was shortened by 4 bases and J by 0 bases, with 19 bases between the two germline ends. The CDR3 reads CASSYGGRGVLSNQPQHF. The CDR3 DNA is TGTGCCAGCAGCTATGGGGGCCGGGGGGTCCTTAGCAATCAGCCCCAGCATTTT.

This clone came up once. The V gene is TRBV12-5, the J gene TRBJ2-1; D uncertain. There are 15 residues in the CDR3. Germline loops: CDR1 LGHNT, CDR2 FRNRAP. Trimming pared 2 bases from V and 5 bases from J, leaving 13 bases between. CDR3 DNA: TGTGCTAGTGGTTTGACTCCCCTAACGCACAATGAGCAGTTCTTC. Residues: CASGLTPLTHNEQFF.

V gene TRBV6-5 combines with J gene TRBJ1-5, with D possibly being TRBD1 (5 bases). V was shortened by 5 bases and J by 0 bases, with 11 bases between the two germline ends. Germline V gene lookup returns CDR1 MNHEY and CDR2 SVGAGI. CDR3 length: 15 amino acids. The CDR3 protein is CASSPTVNSNQPQHF. The CDR3 DNA follows: TGTGCCAGCAGTCCGACAGTAAATAGCAATCAGCCCCAGCATTTT.

In its sample, this clone was seen a few times. The rearrangement joins TRBV14 to TRBJ2-7; TRBD1 matches at 8 bases. CDR1 and CDR2 from the germline V gene are SGHDN and FVKESK. The CDR3 totals 16 residues. J gave up 3 bases and V 4 bases, and 11 bases lay outside the gene matches. CDR3 in amino acids: CASSRLPGQVLYEQYF. CDR3 sequence (DNA): TGTGCCAGCAGCCGCCTACCGGGACAGGTCCTCTACGAGCAGTACTTC.

V gene TRBV20-1 combines with J gene TRBJ2-1; the match to TRBD1 covers 10 bases. With V trimmed by 3 bases and J by 5 bases, 7 bases remained unmatched. The CDR3 extends over 15 amino acids. The germline V gene has CDR1 DFQATT and CDR2 SNEGSKA (reference sequence). The CDR3 is CSASEDRGMNNEQFF. The CDR3 DNA sequence: TGCAGTGCTAGTGAGGACAGGGGGATGAACAATGAGCAGTTCTTC.

The J gene is TRBJ1-1, the V gene TRBV15, with no clear D. The CDR3 loop spans 12 amino acids. Trimming took 4 bases from V and 5 from J, leaving 8 bases between them. Per the germline V gene, CDR1 is LNHNV and CDR2 is YYDKDF (reference sequence). CDR3 coding DNA: TGTGCCACCAGCATTGCGGCAACTGAAGCTTTCTTT. It is translated as CATSIAATEAFF.

The chain employs TRBV6-6 and TRBJ2-5, with 10 bases fitting TRBD2. Trimming at V came to 5 bases and at J to 5 bases, leaving 11 bases not matched to a gene. Germline CDR1 MNHNY, CDR2 SVGAGI (reference sequence). CDR3 length equals 16 residues. CDR3 region: CASSNPLAGTGETQYF. In DNA, the CDR3 is TGTGCCAGCAGTAACCCACTAGCGGGGACCGGGGAGACCCAGTACTTC.

The chain recombines TRBV3-1 (or the pseudogene TRBV3-2) with TRBJ1-6; 8 nucleotides line up with TRBD1. V was pared by 3 bases and J by 7 bases, with 2 bases of the junction left unmatched. Germline V lookup: CDR1 LGHDT, CDR2 YNNKEL (reference sequence). The CDR3 runs 14 residues. The DNA of the CDR3 is TGTGCCAGCAGCCAGGGACAGGAAAATTCACCCCTCCACTTT. This codes for CASSQGQENSPLHF.